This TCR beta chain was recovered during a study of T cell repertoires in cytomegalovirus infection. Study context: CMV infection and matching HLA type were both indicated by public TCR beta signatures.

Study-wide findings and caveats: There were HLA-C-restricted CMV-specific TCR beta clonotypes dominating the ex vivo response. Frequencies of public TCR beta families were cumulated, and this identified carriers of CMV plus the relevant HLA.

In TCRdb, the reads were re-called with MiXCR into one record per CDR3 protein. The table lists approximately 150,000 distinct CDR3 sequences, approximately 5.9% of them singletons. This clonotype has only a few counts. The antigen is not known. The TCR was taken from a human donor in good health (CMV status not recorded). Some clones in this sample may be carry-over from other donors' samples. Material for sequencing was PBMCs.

CDR3 DNA sequence: TGTGCCAGCAGTTTATCTATGGGAGGGACTGAAGCTTTCTTT. This encodes CASSLSMGGTEAFF. V is TRBV28 and J is TRBJ1-1; D is uncertain. The length of the CDR3 is 14 residues. Between the trimmed V and J ends, which lost 1 base and 5 bases, there was a span of 11 bases. Germline CDR1 MDHEN, CDR2 SYDVKM.